This T cell receptor (beta chain) was captured by sequencing in a study of shared clonotypes between healthy human individuals. Study information: Researchers drew samples from two women and a few men aged 18 to 49.

Germline V lookup: CDR1 ENHRY, CDR2 SYGVKD. V lost 6 bases and J 0 bases, leaving 11 bases between the germline ends. This CDR3 has 14 residues. Partitioning of CD4+ cells yielded a CD45RA+ naive subset and a CD45RA-negative memory subset. As concerns this clone: Its antigen is still unknown.

For every subset, genomic DNA was evenly distributed across several immunoSEQ plates. Sequenced by immunoSEQ multiplex PCR; TCRdb stores in-frame clones only, minus some. This repertoire shows 2 million to 2.5 million clones, 95% found once; its top ten account for around 0.13%. Notes on the study in general: Deeper or shallower sequencing was expected to change how clonotypes are shared among donors.

The receptor comes from a man younger than 35 in good health. The V call is TRBV10-3, the J call TRBJ1-2, with D possibly matching TRBD1 (5 bases). The sample comprised naive CD4+ T cells sorted from blood. The subset denotes: CD45RA+ positively selected. CDR3 nucleotides: TGTGCCATCAGCCAGGGACTAACTAACTATGGCTACACCTTC. Translated, it gives CAISQGLTNYGYTF.